These 17 T cell receptor beta chains originate from one sample sequenced in a study of identical twins. Using its own MiXCR run on the 5' RACE reads, TCRdb lists one record per CDR3 protein. Altogether 450,000 or so distinct CDR3 sequences are present, approximately 15% being singletons, with the ten largest covering around 0.52%. These same records also appear under a second study, on yellow fever vaccine responses in identical twins.

The sample comprised CD4+ T cells sorted from blood. The source of these receptors is a woman between 18 and 29 years old in good health.

This clonotype was observed a handful of times. The V call is TRBV7-2, the J call TRBJ2-4; 12 nucleotides line up with TRBD2. The CDR3 is made up of 16 amino acids. Germline CDR1 SGHTA, CDR2 FQGNSA. The trim removed 6 bases at V and 0 bases at J, leaving 3 bases unmatched. CDR3: CASRRTSGIAKNIQYF. CDR3 bases: TGTGCCAGCAGGCGGACTAGCGGGATAGCCAAAAACATTCAGTACTTC. Full variable domain (outside the CDR3, taken from reference TRBV7-2 and TRBJ2-4): GAGVSQSPSNKVTEKGKDVELRCDPISGHTALYWYRQSLGQGLEFLIYFQGNSAPDKSGLPSDRFSAERTGGSVSTLTIQRTQQEDSAVYLCASRRTSGIAKNIQYFGAGTRLSVL.

This clonotype turned up a few times. The CDR3 nucleotides are TGTGCCAGCTCGGCTCCCACAGGGACAGATACGCAGTATTTT. It translates to CASSAPTGTDTQYF. The V gene is TRBV18, the J gene TRBJ2-3, with D tentatively TRBD1 (6 bases). The germline V gene has CDR1 KGHSH and CDR2 LQKENI. There are 14 residues in the CDR3. The germline V and J ends were trimmed by 6 bases and 3 bases, with 13 bases remaining between them.

The CDR3 nucleotides are TGTGCCATCAGCCCTCTTCGGACCCCAACCGGGGAGCTGTTTTTT. Translating it yields CAISPLRTPTGELFF. The chain recombines TRBV10-3 with TRBJ2-2, with no clear D. The CDR3 contains 15 residues. V lost 6 bases, J lost 5 bases, and 16 bases lay in between. Germline V gives CDR1 ENHRY, CDR2 SYGVKD.

This sequence joins TRBV7-2 and TRBJ2-7, with D perhaps given as TRBD1 or TRBD2 (6 bases each). The CDR3 spans 15 residues. CDR1 and CDR2 from the germline V gene are SGHTA and FQGNSA. With 2 bases removed from V and 2 bases from J, the gap between germline ends came to 13 bases. CDR3 amino acids: CASSLSGGAPYEQYF. The CDR3 DNA sequence: TGTGCCAGCAGCTTATCCGGGGGCGCCCCCTACGAGCAGTACTTC.

The chain is built from TRBV7-2 and TRBJ2-3; D is unclear. Germline V gene data show CDR1 as SGHTA and CDR2 as FQGNSA. This CDR3 contains 14 residues. Trimming left V 0 bases short and J 4 bases short, with 8 bases between. For the CDR3, the DNA is TGTGCCAGCAGCTTAGCGACCGCGTCAGATACGCAGTATTTT. As protein: CASSLATASDTQYF. The variable domain in full, completed from reference TRBV7-2 and TRBJ2-3, reads GAGVSQSPSNKVTEKGKDVELRCDPISGHTALYWYRQSLGQGLEFLIYFQGNSAPDKSGLPSDRFSAERTGGSVSTLTIQRTQQEDSAVYLCASSLATASDTQYFGPGTRLTVL.

CDR3 DNA: TGTGCCAGCAGTTCGTTGGGGCTCAACTATGGCTACACCTTC. As protein: CASSSLGLNYGYTF. The chain employs TRBV12-3 or TRBV12-4 and TRBJ1-2; possible D gene TRBD1, 5 bases. The CDR3 extends over 14 amino acids. The V end was cut by 4 bases, the J end by 2 bases, with 11 bases between.

The CDR3: CASSQSGTSGRTTDTQYF. The CDR3 DNA reads as TGTGCCAGCAGCCAATCCGGGACTAGCGGGAGGACCACAGATACGCAGTATTTT. This rearrangement joins TRBV4-2 to TRBJ2-3; 15 positions agree with TRBD2. CDR1 is LGHNA, CDR2 YNFKEQ, per germline. The CDR3 length is 18 residues. V dropped 2 bases and J dropped 2; count of bases not matched to a gene: 5.

There are a few counts of this clonotype. The chain has TRBV7-2 and TRBJ2-3, with TRBD2 matching over 15 bases. The CDR3 contains 16 residues. Looked up from germline, CDR1 is SGHTA and CDR2 is FQGNSA. Trimming took 5 bases from V and 7 from J; bases not matched to a gene: 7. The CDR3 nucleotides read TGTGCCAGCAGCGAAGGACTAGCGGGAGGGTATAATACGCAGTATTTT. It is translated as CASSEGLAGGYNTQYF. The variable domain in full, with the rest retrieved from reference TRBV7-2 and TRBJ2-3, is GAGVSQSPSNKVTEKGKDVELRCDPISGHTALYWYRQSLGQGLEFLIYFQGNSAPDKSGLPSDRFSAERTGGSVSTLTIQRTQQEDSAVYLCASSEGLAGGYNTQYFGPGTRLTVL.

This clonotype was counted only a few times. The chain combines TRBV12-3 or TRBV12-4 with TRBJ2-3; 10 bases fit TRBD2. This CDR3 is built from 19 residues. The V segment lost 1 base and the J segment 3 bases; nucleotides outside the gene matches: 13. The CDR3 region is CASSLGLAGVLVGTDTQYF. The DNA for the CDR3 is TGTGCCAGCAGTTTAGGGCTAGCGGGAGTTTTAGTGGGGACAGATACGCAGTATTTT.

This clonotype was found a few times. CDR3 nucleotides: TGTGCCAGCAGCTTAGCTCGACAGGGGGCTAACTATGGCTACACCTTC. Translation gives CASSLARQGANYGYTF. V is TRBV7-9 and J is TRBJ1-2; TRBD1 matches 9 bases. Per the germline V gene, CDR1 is SEHNR and CDR2 is FQNEAQ (reference sequence). CDR3 length equals 16 residues. The V segment lost 0 bases and the J segment 0 bases; nucleotides outside the gene matches: 2.

The V call is TRBV6-5, the J call TRBJ2-7; 9 bases align to TRBD1. V lost 4 bases to trimming and J lost 0 bases; unmatched junction nucleotides: 1. The CDR3 consists of 14 residues. Germline V CDR1 and CDR2: MNHEY, SVGAGI. The CDR3 DNA sequence: TGTGCCAGCAGTTGGGACAGGGCCTCCTACGAGCAGTACTTC. Translated, it gives CASSWDRASYEQYF.

The chain couples TRBV21-1 to TRBJ2-7; TRBD1, the D gene given by the table, was not confirmed from the DNA. TRBV21-1 represents a pseudogene. This CDR3 has 15 residues. The CDR3 protein is CASSKTPQGAYEQYF. CDR3 sequence (DNA): TGTGCCAGCAGCAAAACGCCACAGGGAGCCTACGAGCAGTACTTC.

This clonotype was seen a handful of times. The chain uses TRBV5-5 and TRBJ2-2; TRBD1 might be the D (5 bases). Germline V gives CDR1 SGHKS, CDR2 YYEKEE (reference sequence). This CDR3 region has 17 residues. V lost 0 bases and J lost 0, with 12 bases in between. In DNA, the CDR3 is TGTGCCAGCAGCTTGGGCCGCGGACACGCGAACACCGGGGAGCTGTTTTTT. Translation gives CASSLGRGHANTGELFF.

The chain uses TRBV28 and TRBJ2-7; 9 bases fit TRBD1. The germline V gene encodes CDR1 MDHEN and CDR2 SYDVKM. J was trimmed by 12 bases and V by 7 bases; bases with no gene match: 13. The CDR3 runs 13 residues. CDR3 residues: CASTLIGTGSLYF. The CDR3 nucleotides read TGTGCCAGCACCTTAATCGGGACAGGGTCGCTGTACTTC.

The rearrangement uses TRBV29-1 and TRBJ2-3; the D gene is possibly TRBD2 (8 bases). This CDR3 is built from 15 residues. The germline gives CDR1 SQVTM, CDR2 ANQGSEA. V dropped 7 bases and J dropped 6 bases, with 23 bases sitting between them. The CDR3 is CSAGRGTGAVDTQYF. The CDR3 DNA reads as TGCAGCGCCGGGAGGGGCACAGGGGCCGTGGATACGCAGTATTTT.

This clonotype has only a few counts. The chain carries TRBV29-1 and TRBJ2-3; 13 nucleotides align to TRBD2. J was trimmed by 8 bases and V by 7 bases; bases with no gene match: 9. The CDR3 extends over 14 amino acids. Per the germline V gene, CDR1 is SQVTM and CDR2 is ANQGSEA. The CDR3 DNA sequence: TGCAGCGCCAGGACTAGCGGGAGTTCCGGTACGCAGTATTTT. It translates to CSARTSGSSGTQYF.

The chain employs TRBV27 and TRBJ2-5; D is tentatively TRBD1 or TRBD2 (6 bases each). The CDR3 sequence is 15 residues long. The germline V gene has CDR1 MNHEY and CDR2 SMNVEV (reference sequence). Between the trimmed V and J ends, which lost 2 bases and 5 bases, there was a span of 15 bases. CDR3 in amino acids: CASSLEGHREETQYF. In nucleotides, the CDR3 is TGTGCCAGCAGTTTAGAGGGACACCGGGAGGAGACCCAGTACTTC.